Reported below is one T cell receptor beta chain. Treatment given: randomized to nivolumab then ipilimumab (arm A) or the reverse (arm B). PBMC sorting kept live CD3+CD8+ cells without CD19 or CD56. The data were produced by immunoSEQ multiplex PCR, yet TCRdb's version contains in-frame clones alone and is incomplete. The sample shows under 40,000 clones, approximately 86% of them seen only once. The record originates from a study of sequential checkpoint blockade in melanoma. For the study at large: First-line arms were nivolumab then ipilimumab, or the reverse, randomized 1:1.

The clonotype comes from a human donor with melanoma. Sequencing was performed on CD8+ T cells sorted from blood (inferred from file names), taken from a patient given nivolumab and ipilimumab in sequence.

Written as DNA, the CDR3 is TGTGCCAGCAGCATAAGCGGTAAGGGGGATGAGCAGTTCTTC. It is translated as CASSISGKGDEQFF. This chain links TRBV7-9 with TRBJ2-1; maybe TRBD1 (6 bases). CDR3 size: 14 residues. The V end was cut by 5 bases, the J end by 8 bases, with 16 bases between. From germline, CDR1 is SEHNR and CDR2 FQNEAQ (reference sequence).